This T cell receptor beta chain was sequenced during a study of T cell repertoires in cytomegalovirus infection (dated by TCRdb to the late 2010s). About the full investigation: Peptide stimulations targeted recently identified HLA-C-restricted CMV epitopes, whose presentation resists viral immunomodulation, together with well-studied HLA-B-restricted epitopes. Donor HLA type was relevant to the analysis, as public TCR beta signatures indicated carriage of CMV infection together with the matching HLA type. Overall study results and their limits: Cumulative frequency of public TCR beta family members discriminated carriers of CMV infection plus the relevant HLA type in this cohort and an independent roughly 340-donor cohort. In the ex vivo response, HLA-C-restricted CMV-specific TCR beta clonotypes were dominant, and in two of eight donors the single most frequent clonotype came from this HLA-C-restricted group.

The CDR3 spans 13 residues, from the cysteine through the phenylalanine. The sequence is cut down to CDR3 DNA, 39 bases in frame from base 1. V sheds 1 base and J sheds 6 bases, leaving 9 bases between their ends. The treatment or condition label, read with the paper, signifies: in vitro stimulation with specific CMV peptide epitopes to enrich CMV-specific T cells. Only a few counts were recorded for this clonotype. This receptor's antigen is unknown. Per-base qualities were not stored, and no clone one base away is much larger. Sequencer: Illumina HiSeq 1500. TCRdb cleaned the public reads at Q25 with fastp, built clones with MiXCR and kept in-frame beta chains. Rows with one shared CDR3 protein collapse into an entry with the most common genes and DNA. The sample has fewer than 1,000,000 distinct CDR3 sequences on record, approximately 30% of them singletons. Roughly 13% of the sample rests with the top ten.

The sequence was obtained from a human donor in good health (CMV status not recorded). Some clones in this sample may be carry-over from other donors' samples. The V and J genes are TRBV12-3 or TRBV12-4 and TRBJ1-2; TRBD1 is possibly the D segment (6 matching bases). Sample: cultured CD8+ T cells from PBMCs, taken from culture after CMV antigen stimulation. The CDR3 in this case is CASSLERGDGYTF. The DNA sequence reads TGTGCCAGCAGTTTAGAGAGGGGGGATGGCTACACCTTC.